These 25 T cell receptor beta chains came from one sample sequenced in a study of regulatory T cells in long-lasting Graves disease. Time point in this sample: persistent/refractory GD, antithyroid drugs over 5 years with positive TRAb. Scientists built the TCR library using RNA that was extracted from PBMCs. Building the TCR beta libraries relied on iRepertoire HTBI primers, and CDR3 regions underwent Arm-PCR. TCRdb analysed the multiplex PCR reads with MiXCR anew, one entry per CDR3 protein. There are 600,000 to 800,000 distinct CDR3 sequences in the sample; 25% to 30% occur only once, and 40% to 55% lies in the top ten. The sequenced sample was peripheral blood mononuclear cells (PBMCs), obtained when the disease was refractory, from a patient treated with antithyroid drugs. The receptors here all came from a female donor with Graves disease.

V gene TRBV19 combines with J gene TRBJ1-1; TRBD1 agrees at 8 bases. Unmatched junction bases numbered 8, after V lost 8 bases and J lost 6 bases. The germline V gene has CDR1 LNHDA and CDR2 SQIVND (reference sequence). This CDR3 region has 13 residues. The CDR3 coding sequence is TGTGCCAGTCAGACAGGGGCGGGTGCTGAAGCTTTCTTT. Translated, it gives CASQTGAGAEAFF.

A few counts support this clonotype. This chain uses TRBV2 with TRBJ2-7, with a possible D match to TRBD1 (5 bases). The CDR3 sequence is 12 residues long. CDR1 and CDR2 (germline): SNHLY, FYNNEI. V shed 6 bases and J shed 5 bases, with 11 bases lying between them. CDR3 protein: CASRDIDHEQYF. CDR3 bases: TGTGCCAGCAGGGACATTGATCACGAGCAGTACTTC.

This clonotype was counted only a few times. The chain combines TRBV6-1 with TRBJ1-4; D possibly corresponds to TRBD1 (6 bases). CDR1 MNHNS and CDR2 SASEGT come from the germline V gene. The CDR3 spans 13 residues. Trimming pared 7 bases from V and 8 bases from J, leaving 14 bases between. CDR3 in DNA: TGTGCCAGCAAAAGGGGGGGAGACGAAAAACTGTTTTTT. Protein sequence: CASKRGGDEKLFF.

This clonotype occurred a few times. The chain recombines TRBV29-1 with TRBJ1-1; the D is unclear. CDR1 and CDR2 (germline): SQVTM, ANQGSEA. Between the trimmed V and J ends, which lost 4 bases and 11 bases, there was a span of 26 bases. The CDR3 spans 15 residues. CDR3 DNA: TGCAGCGTTGCTCACGATAGCGGCCAAATCCGAGGTGCTTTCTTT. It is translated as CSVAHDSGQIRGAFF.

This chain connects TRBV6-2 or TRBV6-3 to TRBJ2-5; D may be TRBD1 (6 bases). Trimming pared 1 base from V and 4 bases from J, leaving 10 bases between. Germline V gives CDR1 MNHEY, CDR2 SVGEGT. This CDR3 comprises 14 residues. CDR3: CASSYFRGGETQYF. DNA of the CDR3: TGTGCCAGCAGTTACTTCAGGGGTGGAGAGACCCAGTACTTC.

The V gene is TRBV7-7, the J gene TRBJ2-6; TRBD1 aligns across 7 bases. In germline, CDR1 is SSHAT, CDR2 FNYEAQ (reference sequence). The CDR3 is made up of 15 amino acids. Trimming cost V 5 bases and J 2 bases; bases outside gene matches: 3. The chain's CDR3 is CASSPGTAGANVLTF. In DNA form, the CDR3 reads TGTGCCAGCAGCCCAGGGACAGCTGGGGCCAACGTCCTGACTTTC. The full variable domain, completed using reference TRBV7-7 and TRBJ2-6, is GAGVSQSPRYKVTKRGQDVTLRCDPISSHATLYWYQQALGQGPEFLTYFNYEAQPDKSGLPSDRFSAERPEGSISTLTIQRTEQRDSAMYRCASSPGTAGANVLTFGAGSRLTVL.

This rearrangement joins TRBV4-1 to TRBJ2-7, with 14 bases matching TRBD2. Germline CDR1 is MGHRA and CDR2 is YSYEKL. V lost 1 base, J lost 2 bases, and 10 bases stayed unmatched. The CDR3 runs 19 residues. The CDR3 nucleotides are TGCGCCAGCAGCCAAGTACTTACTGGGACTAGCGGGGGCCCCTACGAGCAGTACTTC. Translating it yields CASSQVLTGTSGGPYEQYF.

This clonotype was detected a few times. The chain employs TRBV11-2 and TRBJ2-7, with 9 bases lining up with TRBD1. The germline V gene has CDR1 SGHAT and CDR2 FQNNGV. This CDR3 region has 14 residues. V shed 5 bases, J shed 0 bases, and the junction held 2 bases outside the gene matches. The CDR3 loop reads CASSRTGVSYEQYF. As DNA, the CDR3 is TGTGCCAGCAGCAGGACAGGGGTCTCCTACGAGCAGTACTTC.

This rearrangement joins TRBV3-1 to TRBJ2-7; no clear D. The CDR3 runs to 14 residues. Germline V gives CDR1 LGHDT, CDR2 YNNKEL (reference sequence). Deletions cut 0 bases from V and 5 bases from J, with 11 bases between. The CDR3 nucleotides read TGTGCCAGCAGCCAAGATCTTGTGGTCCACGAGCAGTACTTC. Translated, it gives CASSQDLVVHEQYF.

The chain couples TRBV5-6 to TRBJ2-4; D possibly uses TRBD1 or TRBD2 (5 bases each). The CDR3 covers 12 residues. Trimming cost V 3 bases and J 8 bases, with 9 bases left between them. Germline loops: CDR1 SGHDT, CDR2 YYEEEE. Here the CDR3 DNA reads TGTGCCAGCAGCTCTATGGGGGACATTCAGTACTTC. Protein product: CASSSMGDIQYF. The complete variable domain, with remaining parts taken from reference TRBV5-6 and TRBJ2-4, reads DAGVTQSPTHLIKTRGQQVTLRCSPKSGHDTVSWYQQALGQGPQFIFQYYEEEERQRGNFPDRFSGHQFPNYSSELNVNALLLGDSALYLCASSSMGDIQYFGAGTRLSVL.

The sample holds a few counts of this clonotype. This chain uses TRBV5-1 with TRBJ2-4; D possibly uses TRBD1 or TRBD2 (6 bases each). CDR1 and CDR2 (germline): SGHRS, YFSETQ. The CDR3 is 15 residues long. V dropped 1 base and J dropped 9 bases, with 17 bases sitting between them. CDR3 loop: CASSLLEGVDSIQYF. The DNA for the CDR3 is TGCGCCAGCAGCTTGTTGGAGGGGGTTGATAGCATTCAGTACTTC.

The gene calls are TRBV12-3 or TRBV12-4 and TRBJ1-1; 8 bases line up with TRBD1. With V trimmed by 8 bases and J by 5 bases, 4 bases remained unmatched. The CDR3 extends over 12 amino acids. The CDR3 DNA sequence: TGTGCCAGCTGCAGGGGGCGAACTGAAGCTTTCTTT. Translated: CASCRGRTEAFF.

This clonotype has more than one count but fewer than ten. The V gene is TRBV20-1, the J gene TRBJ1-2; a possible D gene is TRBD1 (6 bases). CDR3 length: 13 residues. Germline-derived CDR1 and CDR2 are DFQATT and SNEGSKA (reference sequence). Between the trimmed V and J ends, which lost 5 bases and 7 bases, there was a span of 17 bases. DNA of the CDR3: TGCAGTGCTTCAGACAGGCCCGGGGTTGGCTACACCTTC. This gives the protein CSASDRPGVGYTF.

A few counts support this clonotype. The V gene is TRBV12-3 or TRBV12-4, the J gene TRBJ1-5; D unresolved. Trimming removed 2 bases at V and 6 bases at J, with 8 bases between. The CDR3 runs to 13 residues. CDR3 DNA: TGTGCCAGCAGTTTAACACGAGCTCAGCCCCAGCATTTT. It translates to CASSLTRAQPQHF.

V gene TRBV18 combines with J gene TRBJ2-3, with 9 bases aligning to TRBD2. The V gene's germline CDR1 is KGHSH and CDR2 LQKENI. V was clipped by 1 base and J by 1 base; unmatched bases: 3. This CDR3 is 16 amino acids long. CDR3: CASSPRGRAGTDTQYF. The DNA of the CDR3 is TGTGCCAGCTCACCACGCGGGAGGGCCGGCACAGATACGCAGTATTTT.

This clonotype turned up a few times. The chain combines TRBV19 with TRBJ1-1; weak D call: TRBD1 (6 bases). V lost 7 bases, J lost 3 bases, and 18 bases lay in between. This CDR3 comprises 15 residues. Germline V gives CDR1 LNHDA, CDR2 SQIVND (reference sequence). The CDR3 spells CASKLVARGDTEAFF. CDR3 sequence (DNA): TGTGCCAGTAAGTTGGTGGCCAGGGGAGACACTGAAGCTTTCTTT.

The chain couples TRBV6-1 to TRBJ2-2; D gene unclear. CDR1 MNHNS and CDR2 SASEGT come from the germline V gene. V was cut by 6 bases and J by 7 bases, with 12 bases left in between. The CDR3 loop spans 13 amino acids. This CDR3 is CASRRTMDGELFF. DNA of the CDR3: TGTGCCAGCAGGCGTACAATGGACGGGGAGCTGTTTTTT.

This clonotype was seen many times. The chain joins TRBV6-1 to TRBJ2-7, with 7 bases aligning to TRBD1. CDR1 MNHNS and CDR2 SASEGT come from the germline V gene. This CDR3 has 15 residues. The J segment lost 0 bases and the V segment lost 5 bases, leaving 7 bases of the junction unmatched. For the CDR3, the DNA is TGTGCCAGCAGTCCGGACAGGAAGAGCTCCTACGAGCAGTACTTC. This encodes CASSPDRKSSYEQYF.

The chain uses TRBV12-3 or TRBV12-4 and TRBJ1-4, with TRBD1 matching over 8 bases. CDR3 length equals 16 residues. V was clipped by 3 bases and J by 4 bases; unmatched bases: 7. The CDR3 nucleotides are TGTGCCAGCAGTTTTCAGTTGGGACAGGATAATGAAAAACTGTTTTTT. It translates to CASSFQLGQDNEKLFF.

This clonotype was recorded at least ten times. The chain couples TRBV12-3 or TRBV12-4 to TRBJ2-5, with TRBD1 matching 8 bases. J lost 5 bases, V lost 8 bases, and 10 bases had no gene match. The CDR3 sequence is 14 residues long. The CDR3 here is CASAPTGVLETQYF. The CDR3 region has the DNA TGTGCCAGCGCGCCGACAGGGGTCCTTGAGACCCAGTACTTC.

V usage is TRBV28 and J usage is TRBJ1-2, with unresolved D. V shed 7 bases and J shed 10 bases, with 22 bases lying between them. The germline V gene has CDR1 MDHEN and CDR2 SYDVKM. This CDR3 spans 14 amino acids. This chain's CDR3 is CASTRVSSSPDYTF. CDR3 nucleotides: TGTGCCAGCACCCGCGTATCTTCGTCACCTGACTACACCTTC.

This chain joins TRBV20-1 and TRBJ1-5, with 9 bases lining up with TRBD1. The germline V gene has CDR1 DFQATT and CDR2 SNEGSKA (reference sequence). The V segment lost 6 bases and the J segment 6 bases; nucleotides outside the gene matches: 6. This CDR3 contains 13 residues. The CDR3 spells CSARGQGSQPQHF. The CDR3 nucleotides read TGCAGTGCCAGGGGACAGGGTAGTCAGCCCCAGCATTTT.

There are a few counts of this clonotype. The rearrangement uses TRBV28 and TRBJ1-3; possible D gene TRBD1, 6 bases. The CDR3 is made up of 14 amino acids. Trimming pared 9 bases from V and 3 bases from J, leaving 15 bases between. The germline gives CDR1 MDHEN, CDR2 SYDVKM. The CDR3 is CASASQGLGNTIYF. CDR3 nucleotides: TGTGCCAGTGCCTCGCAGGGGCTTGGAAACACCATATATTTT. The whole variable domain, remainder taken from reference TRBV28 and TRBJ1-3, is DVKVTQSSRYLVKRTGEKVFLECVQDMDHENMFWYRQDPGLGLRLIYFSYDVKMKEKGDIPEGYSVSREKKERFSLILESASTNQTSMYLCASASQGLGNTIYFGEGSWLTVV.

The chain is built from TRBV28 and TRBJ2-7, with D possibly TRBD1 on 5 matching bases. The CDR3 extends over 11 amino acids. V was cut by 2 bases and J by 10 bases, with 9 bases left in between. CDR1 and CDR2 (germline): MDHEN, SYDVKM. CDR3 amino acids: CASSLRQNQYF. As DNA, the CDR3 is TGTGCCAGCAGTTTAAGACAGAATCAGTACTTC. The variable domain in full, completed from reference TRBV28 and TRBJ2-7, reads DVKVTQSSRYLVKRTGEKVFLECVQDMDHENMFWYRQDPGLGLRLIYFSYDVKMKEKGDIPEGYSVSREKKERFSLILESASTNQTSMYLCASSLRQNQYFGPGTRLTVT.

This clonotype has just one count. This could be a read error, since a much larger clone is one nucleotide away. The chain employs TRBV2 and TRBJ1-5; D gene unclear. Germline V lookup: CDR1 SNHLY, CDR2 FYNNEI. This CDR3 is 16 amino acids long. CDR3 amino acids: CASSEPPAHGNRPQHF. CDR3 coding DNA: TGTGCCAGCAGTGAACCGCCCGCCCATGGGAATCGGCCCCAGCATTTT.